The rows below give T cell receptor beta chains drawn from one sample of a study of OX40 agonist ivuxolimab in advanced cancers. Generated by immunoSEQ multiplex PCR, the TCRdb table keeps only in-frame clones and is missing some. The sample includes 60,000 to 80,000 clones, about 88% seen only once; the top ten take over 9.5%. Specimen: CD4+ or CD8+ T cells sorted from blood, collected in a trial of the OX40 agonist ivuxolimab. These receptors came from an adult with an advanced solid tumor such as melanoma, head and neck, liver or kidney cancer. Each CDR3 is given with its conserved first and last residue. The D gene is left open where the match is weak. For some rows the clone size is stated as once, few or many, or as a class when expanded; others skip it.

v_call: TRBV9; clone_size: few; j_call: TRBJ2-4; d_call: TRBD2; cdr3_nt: TGTGCCAGCAGCGTAGATGCTAGCGGGGTGAGCTCTAGGAACATTCAGTACTTC; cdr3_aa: CASSVDASGVSSRNIQYF
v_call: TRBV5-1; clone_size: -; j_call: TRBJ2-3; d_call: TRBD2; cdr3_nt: TGCGCCAGCAGCTTGGGCGGGGGGGACACAGATACGCAGTATTTT; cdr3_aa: CASSLGGGDTDTQYF
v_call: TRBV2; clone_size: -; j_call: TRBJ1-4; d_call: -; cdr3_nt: TGTGCCAGCACGCAGGATGTTGGGGAAAAACTGTTTTTT; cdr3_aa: CASTQDVGEKLFF
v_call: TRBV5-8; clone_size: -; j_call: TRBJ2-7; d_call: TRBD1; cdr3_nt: TGTGCCAGCAGCTTGGGGGGGACAGGGTACTACGAGCAGTACTTC; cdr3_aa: CASSLGGTGYYEQYF
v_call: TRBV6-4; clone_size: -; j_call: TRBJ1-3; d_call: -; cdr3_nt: TGTGCCAGATCTTGGGGCCGAAACACCATATATTTT; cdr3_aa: CARSWGRNTIYF
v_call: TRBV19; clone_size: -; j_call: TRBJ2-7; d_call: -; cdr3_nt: TGTGCCAGTGCCCCGGGACTGTACTACGAGCAGTACTTC; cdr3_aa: CASAPGLYYEQYF
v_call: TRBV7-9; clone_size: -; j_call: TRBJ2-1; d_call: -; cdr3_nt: TGTGCCAGCAGCTTCGAGACTATACACCCCTACAATGAGCAGTTCTTC; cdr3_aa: CASSFETIHPYNEQFF
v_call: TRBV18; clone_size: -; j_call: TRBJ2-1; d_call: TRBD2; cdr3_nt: TGTGCCAGCTCACCAAGCAGCGGGAACGACAATGAGCAGTTCTTC; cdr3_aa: CASSPSSGNDNEQFF
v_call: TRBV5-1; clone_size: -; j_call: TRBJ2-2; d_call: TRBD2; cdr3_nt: TGCGCCAGCAGCCCAAGGACAGGACTAGCGGGAGAAGACACCGGGGAGCTGTTTTTT; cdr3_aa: CASSPRTGLAGEDTGELFF
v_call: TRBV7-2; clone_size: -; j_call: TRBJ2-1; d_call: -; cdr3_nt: TGTGCCAGCAGCTTAGGAGGGGACTCGTCGCAGTTCTTC; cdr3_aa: CASSLGGDSSQFF
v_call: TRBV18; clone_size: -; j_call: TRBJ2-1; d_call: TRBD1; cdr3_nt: TGTGCCAGCTCACCACCCCCAGGGGGTCCGTCCTACAATGAGCAGTTCTTC; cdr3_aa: CASSPPPGGPSYNEQFF
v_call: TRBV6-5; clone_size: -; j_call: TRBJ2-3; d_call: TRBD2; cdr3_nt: TGTGCCAGCAGTTACTACGGGACTAGCGACGATACGCAGTATTTT; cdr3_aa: CASSYYGTSDDTQYF
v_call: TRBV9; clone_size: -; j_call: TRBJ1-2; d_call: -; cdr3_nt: TGTGCCAGCAGCGTTTCCAGGGTAGCCTCCGGCTACACCTTC; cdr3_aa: CASSVSRVASGYTF
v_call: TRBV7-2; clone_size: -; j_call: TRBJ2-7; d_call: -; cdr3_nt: TGTGCCAGCAGCGCGACCCGGGTTGGAGTACCGTACTTC; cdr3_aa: CASSATRVGVPYF
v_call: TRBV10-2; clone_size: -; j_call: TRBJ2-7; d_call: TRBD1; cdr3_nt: TGCGCCAGCAGTGATTCCTTACAGGGGATCTACGAGCAGTACTTC; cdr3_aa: CASSDSLQGIYEQYF
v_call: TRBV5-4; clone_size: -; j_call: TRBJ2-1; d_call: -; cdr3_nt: TGTGCCAGCAGCTCGACTTACAATGAGCAGTTCTTC; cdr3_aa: CASSSTYNEQFF
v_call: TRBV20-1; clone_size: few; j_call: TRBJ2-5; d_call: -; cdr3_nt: TGCAGTGCTTCCCAAGAGACCCAGTACTTC; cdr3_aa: CSASQETQYF
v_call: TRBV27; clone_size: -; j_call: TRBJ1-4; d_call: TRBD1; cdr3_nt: TGTGCCAGCAGGCCCCGCGACAGGGGGCTAAAACTGTTTTTT; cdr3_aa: CASRPRDRGLKLFF
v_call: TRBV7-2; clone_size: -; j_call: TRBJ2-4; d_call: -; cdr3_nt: TGTGCCAGCAGCTTTAAACAGGCCGGCCCTCTAGCCAAAAACATTCAGTACTTC; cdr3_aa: CASSFKQAGPLAKNIQYF
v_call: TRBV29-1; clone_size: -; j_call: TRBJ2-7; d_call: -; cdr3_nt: TGCAGCGTTGGGAGTTGGGGAAGTCCCTACGAGCAGTACTTC; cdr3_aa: CSVGSWGSPYEQYF
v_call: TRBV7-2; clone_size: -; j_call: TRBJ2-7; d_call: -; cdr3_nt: TGTGCCAGCAGCTTAGGGTCCGGTAGCTCCTACGAGCAGTACTTC; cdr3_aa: CASSLGSGSSYEQYF
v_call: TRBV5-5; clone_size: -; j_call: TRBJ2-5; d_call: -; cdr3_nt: TGTGCCAGCCAGGACGTCCAAGAGACCCAGTACTTC; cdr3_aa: CASQDVQETQYF
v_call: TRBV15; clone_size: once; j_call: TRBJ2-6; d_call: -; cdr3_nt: TGTGCCACCAGCAGAGCCGACGGCGGGGCCAACGTCCTGACTTTC; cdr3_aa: CATSRADGGANVLTF
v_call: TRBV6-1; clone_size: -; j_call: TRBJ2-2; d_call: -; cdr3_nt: TGTGCCAGCAGTACAATGTTCGGTAAAGTCGGGGAGCTGTTTTTT; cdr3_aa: CASSTMFGKVGELFF
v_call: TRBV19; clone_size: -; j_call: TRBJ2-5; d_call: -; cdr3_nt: TGTGCCAGTAGCAATCGGTTCCAAGAGACCCAGTACTTC; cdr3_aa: CASSNRFQETQYF
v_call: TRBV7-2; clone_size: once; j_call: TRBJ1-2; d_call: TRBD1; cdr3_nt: TGTGCCAGCAGCTTAGGGGGGGGGACAGCCCCCTATGGCTACACCTTC; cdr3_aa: CASSLGGGTAPYGYTF
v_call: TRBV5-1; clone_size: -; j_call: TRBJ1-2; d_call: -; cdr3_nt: TGCGCCAGCAGCTTACTTCAGGATGCCAACTATGGCTACACCTTC; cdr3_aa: CASSLLQDANYGYTF
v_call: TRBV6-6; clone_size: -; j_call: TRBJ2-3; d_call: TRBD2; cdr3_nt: TGTGCCAGCAGTTACCAGCGGGGGAGCACAGATACGCAGTATTTT; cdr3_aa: CASSYQRGSTDTQYF
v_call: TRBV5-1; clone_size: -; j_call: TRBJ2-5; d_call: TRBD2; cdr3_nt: TGCGCCAGCAGCCCGACTAGCGGGGGGGCCACGTACCAAGAGACCCAGTACTTC; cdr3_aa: CASSPTSGGATYQETQYF
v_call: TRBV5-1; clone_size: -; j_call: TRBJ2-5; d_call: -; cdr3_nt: TGCGCCAGCAGCCGGTCACCCGTGGGGCAAGAGACCCAGTACTTC; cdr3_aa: CASSRSPVGQETQYF
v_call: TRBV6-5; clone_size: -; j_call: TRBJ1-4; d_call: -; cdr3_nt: TGTGCCAGCAGTCCTCGAGAAGGGGGGTCTGAAAAACTGTTTTTT; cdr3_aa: CASSPREGGSEKLFF
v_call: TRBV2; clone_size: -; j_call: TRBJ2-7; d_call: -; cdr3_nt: TGTGCCAGCAGATGGGATTTGGCTAGCTCCTACGAGCAGTACTTC; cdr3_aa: CASRWDLASSYEQYF
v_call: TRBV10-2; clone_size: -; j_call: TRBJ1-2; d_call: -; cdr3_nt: TGCGCCAGCAGTTCTCTGGGGGACCCAGAAGGGGGCTACACCTTC; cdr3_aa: CASSSLGDPEGGYTF
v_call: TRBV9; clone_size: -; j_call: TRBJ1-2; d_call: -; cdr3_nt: TGTGCCAGCAGCGCGGGGGGACACCCAGTCTATGGCTACACCTTC; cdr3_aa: CASSAGGHPVYGYTF
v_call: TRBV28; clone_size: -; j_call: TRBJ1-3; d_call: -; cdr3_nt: TGTGCCAGCAGTTCCAGGGGAGGCAACACCATATATTTT; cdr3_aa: CASSSRGGNTIYF
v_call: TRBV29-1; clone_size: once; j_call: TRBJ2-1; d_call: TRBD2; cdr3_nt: TGCAGCGCCCGGGGGACTAGCGGGACTAATGAGCAGTTCTTC; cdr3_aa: CSARGTSGTNEQFF
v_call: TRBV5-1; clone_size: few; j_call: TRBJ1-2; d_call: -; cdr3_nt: TGCGCCAGCAGCTCCACCTATGGCTACACCTTC; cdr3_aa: CASSSTYGYTF
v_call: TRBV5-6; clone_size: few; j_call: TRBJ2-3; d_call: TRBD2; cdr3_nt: TGTGCCAGCAGCTCGGGACTAGCGGGCACAGATACGCAGTATTTT; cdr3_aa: CASSSGLAGTDTQYF
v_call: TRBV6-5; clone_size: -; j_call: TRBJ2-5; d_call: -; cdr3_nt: TGTGCCAGCAGTTACGGCCAGGGGACCCAGTACTTC; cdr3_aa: CASSYGQGTQYF
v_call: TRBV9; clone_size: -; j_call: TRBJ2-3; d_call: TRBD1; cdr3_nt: TGTGCCAGCAGCGTCTTATCAGGGGGTGTTTGGACAGATACGCAGTATTTT; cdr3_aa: CASSVLSGGVWTDTQYF
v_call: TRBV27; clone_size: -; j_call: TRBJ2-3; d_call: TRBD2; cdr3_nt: TGTGCCAGCAGCTTCAGCGGGGGGTCCCCCGGCGATACGCAGTATTTT; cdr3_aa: CASSFSGGSPGDTQYF
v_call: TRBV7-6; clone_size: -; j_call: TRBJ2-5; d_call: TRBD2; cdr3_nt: TGTGCCAGCAGCTTCCAGCGGGGGGGCGGGGAGACCCAGTACTTC; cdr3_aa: CASSFQRGGGETQYF